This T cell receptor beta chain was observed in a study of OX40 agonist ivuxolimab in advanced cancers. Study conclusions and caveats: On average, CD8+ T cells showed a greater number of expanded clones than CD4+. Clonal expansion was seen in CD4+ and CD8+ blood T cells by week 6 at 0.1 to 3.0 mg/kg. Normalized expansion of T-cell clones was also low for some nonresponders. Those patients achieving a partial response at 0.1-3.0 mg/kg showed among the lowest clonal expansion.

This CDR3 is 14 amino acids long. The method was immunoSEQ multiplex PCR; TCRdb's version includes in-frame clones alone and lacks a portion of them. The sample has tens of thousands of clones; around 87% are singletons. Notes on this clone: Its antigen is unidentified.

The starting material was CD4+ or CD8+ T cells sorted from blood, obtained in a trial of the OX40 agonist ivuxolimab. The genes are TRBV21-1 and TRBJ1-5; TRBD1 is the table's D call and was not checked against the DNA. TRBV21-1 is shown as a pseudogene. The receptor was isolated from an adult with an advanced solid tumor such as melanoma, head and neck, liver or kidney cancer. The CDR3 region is CASDQGASHQPQHF. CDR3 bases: TGTGCCAGCGATCAGGGGGCGAGCCATCAGCCCCAGCATTTT.